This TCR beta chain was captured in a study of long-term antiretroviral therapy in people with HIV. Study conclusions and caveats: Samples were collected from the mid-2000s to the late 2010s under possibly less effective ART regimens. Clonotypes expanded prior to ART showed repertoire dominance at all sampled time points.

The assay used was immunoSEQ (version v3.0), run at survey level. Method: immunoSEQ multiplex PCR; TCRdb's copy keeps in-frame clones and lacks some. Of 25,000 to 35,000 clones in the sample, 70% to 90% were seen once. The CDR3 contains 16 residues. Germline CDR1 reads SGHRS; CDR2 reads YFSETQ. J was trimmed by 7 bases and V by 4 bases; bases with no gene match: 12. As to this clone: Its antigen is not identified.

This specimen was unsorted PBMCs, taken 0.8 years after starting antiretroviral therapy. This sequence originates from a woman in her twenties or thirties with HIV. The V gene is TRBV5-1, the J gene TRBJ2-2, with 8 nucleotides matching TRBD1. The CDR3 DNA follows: TGCGCCAGCAGCCCAACCCGACAGGGGCGGGACGGGGAGCTGTTTTTT. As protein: CASSPTRQGRDGELFF.